This is a list of T cell receptor beta chains from one sample in a study of shared clonotypes between healthy human individuals. Sequenced by immunoSEQ multiplex PCR; TCRdb stores in-frame clones only, minus some. The table lists hundreds of thousands of clones, approximately 75% of them singletons. The sequenced sample was memory CD4+ T cells sorted from blood. The receptors here all came from a woman aged 25 to 39 in good health. Both conserved end residues are part of each CDR3. Each record gives: V gene, J gene, CDR3 protein.

>TRBV11-2|TRBJ2-7
CASSTLRGPHTLEQYF
>TRBV2|TRBJ2-7
CASISRVTGAGEQYF
>TRBV7-9|TRBJ2-7
CASSHKTGRREQYF
>TRBV2|TRBJ2-2
CASSDRRGNTGELFF
>TRBV11-2|TRBJ2-3
CASSFSVSGSTDTQYF
>TRBV29-1|TRBJ2-5
CSVSLGTEQYF
>TRBV5-1|TRBJ2-3
CASSARGQVF
>TRBV6-1|TRBJ1-5
CASSDPDTYQPQHF
>TRBV5-5|TRBJ1-1
CASSPQGDSLLIF
>TRBV11-1|TRBJ2-7
CASRQAQGAYEQYF
>TRBV4-2|TRBJ1-5
CASSQDRSGNQPQHF
>TRBV19|TRBJ2-1
CASSLRLRLAGAVDEQFF
>TRBV5-1|TRBJ2-2
CASSTGTLNTGELFF
>TRBV7-9|TRBJ2-2
CASSLGTGTGELFF
>TRBV27|TRBJ1-1
CASSSIPQGNTEAFF
>TRBV4-1|TRBJ1-3
CASTQVGSGNTIYF